The 12 T cell receptor beta chains given below trace back to one sample, sequenced in a study of CD8+CD57+ T cells in acquired aplastic anemia. Researchers used genomic DNA as the template to profile TCR beta VDJ and CDR3. MiXCR was run by TCRdb on the reads, yielding one entry per CDR3 protein. The sample holds around 190,000 distinct CDR3 sequences, roughly half seen once. The sequencing sample was made of sorted CD4+, CD8+, or CD8+CD57+ T cells (not recorded which) from PBMCs. These receptors all come from a human donor in good health, serving as a control.

This clonotype turned up a few times. The V and J genes are TRBV9 and TRBJ2-7; D remains unclear. V was pared by 2 bases and J by 0 bases, with 6 bases between. CDR3 size: 13 residues. The germline gives CDR1 SGDLS, CDR2 YYNGEE. The CDR3 loop is CASSVDGSYEQYF. The CDR3 bases are TGTGCCAGCAGCGTTGACGGCTCCTACGAGCAGTACTTC.

To note about this clonotype: It may be a read error: a sequence one base away is much more abundant. The rearrangement joins TRBV7-2 to TRBJ2-5; 14 bases are a match to TRBD2. This CDR3 comprises 17 residues. Per the germline V gene, CDR1 is SGHTA and CDR2 is FQGNSA. Losses at the gene ends were 2 bases for V and 5 bases for J; bases not matched to a gene: 7. CDR3 protein: CASSLSRLAGGGETQYF. The CDR3 nucleotides are TGTGCCAGCAGCTTAAGCAGACTAGCGGGGGGGGGGGAGACCCAGTACTTC.

The chain couples TRBV19 to TRBJ1-5; D is unresolved. The length of the CDR3 is 14 residues. Germline loops: CDR1 LNHDA, CDR2 SQIVND (reference sequence). With 9 bases removed from V and 5 bases from J, the gap between germline ends came to 17 bases. This CDR3 reads CASSLRGTYQPQHF. For the CDR3, the DNA is TGTGCCAGCAGTTTACGAGGTACCTATCAGCCCCAGCATTTT.

J is TRBJ1-6 and V is TRBV20-1, with 9 bases matching TRBD1. Trimming cost V 1 base and J 7 bases; bases outside gene matches: 2. The germline V gene has CDR1 DFQATT and CDR2 SNEGSKA (reference sequence). This CDR3 has 14 amino acids. This chain's CDR3 is CSARADRGNSPLHF. The DNA of the CDR3 is TGCAGTGCTAGAGCGGACAGGGGAAATTCACCCCTCCACTTT.

This clonotype was recorded at least ten times. The rearrangement joins TRBV7-9 to TRBJ2-7, with D possibly being TRBD1 or TRBD2 (5 bases each). The V end was cut by 1 base, the J end by 6 bases, with 22 bases between. Germline V gives CDR1 SEHNR, CDR2 FQNEAQ (reference sequence). This CDR3 contains 17 residues. CDR3 bases: TGTGCCAGCAGCTTAGGAAGGGGATCGATCTCGGGACGCGAGCAGTACTTC. Its translation: CASSLGRGSISGREQYF.

This clonotype was detected many times. CDR3 coding DNA: TGTGCCAGCAGCTGGGGAGTTGGGGGCACTCAAGAGACCCAGTACTTC. Protein sequence: CASSWGVGGTQETQYF. The chain has TRBV6-2 or TRBV6-3 and TRBJ2-5, with a tentative D call TRBD1 (6 bases). This CDR3 region has 16 residues. Trimming shortened V by 6 bases and J by 2 bases, and 19 bases separated the two germline ends. In germline, CDR1 is MNHEY, CDR2 SVGEGT.

This chain joins TRBV7-2 and TRBJ2-5; D gene ambiguous. This CDR3 spans 15 amino acids. Germline V CDR1 and CDR2: SGHTA, FQGNSA. V lost 1 base to trimming and J lost 7 bases, with 16 bases between them. The DNA of the CDR3 is TGTGCCAGCAGCTTAGGGGTCTGGGCAGAGGTGACCCAGTACTTC. This sequence encodes CASSLGVWAEVTQYF.

The chain links TRBV4-2 to TRBJ2-7; 7 positions match TRBD2. V gave up 6 bases and J gave up 2 bases; unmatched junction bases: 7. Germline CDR1 is LGHNA and CDR2 is YNFKEQ. There are 14 residues in the CDR3. CDR3: CASRTIAGTYEQYF. The CDR3 DNA sequence: TGTGCCAGCAGGACTATAGCGGGCACCTACGAGCAGTACTTC.

The sample holds many counts of this clonotype. V usage is TRBV20-1 and J usage is TRBJ1-2, with D unresolved. The CDR3 runs 12 residues. Germline V gene lookup returns CDR1 DFQATT and CDR2 SNEGSKA (reference sequence). The V end was cut by 6 bases, the J end by 3 bases, with 11 bases between. The CDR3: CSAPGTHYGYTF. The CDR3 coding sequence is TGCAGTGCCCCGGGAACCCACTATGGCTACACCTTC.

This clonotype was found a few times. The rearrangement links TRBV7-9 to TRBJ2-7, with 7 nucleotides matching TRBD1. V trimming: 1 base; J trimming: 2 bases; junction bases outside the gene matches: 5. CDR3 length: 15 residues. Germline V lookup: CDR1 SEHNR, CDR2 FQNEAQ (reference sequence). The CDR3 sequence is CASSLEAGGTYEQYF. The CDR3 nucleotides are TGTGCCAGCAGCTTAGAAGCAGGGGGTACCTACGAGCAGTACTTC.

A note on this clonotype: Relative to the germline gene, one junction end is altered; a read error may explain this. The J gene is TRBJ2-7, the V gene TRBV7-2; a weak D match, TRBD2 (6 bases). Germline loops: CDR1 SGHTA, CDR2 FQGNSA. The CDR3 runs 16 residues. The CDR3 DNA reads TGCGCCAGCAGCTTAGTTTTGTCTGCGGGGAGCTACGAGCAGTACTTC. Protein: CASSLVLSAGSYEQYF. The complete variable domain, with remaining parts taken from reference TRBV7-2 and TRBJ2-7, reads GAGVSQSPSNKVTEKGKDVELRCDPISGHTALYWYRQSLGQGLEFLIYFQGNSAPDKSGLPSDRFSAERTGGSVSTLTIQRTQQEDSAVYLCASSLVLSAGSYEQYFGPGTRLTVT.

This clonotype was counted a single time. The chain joins TRBV5-1 to TRBJ1-3, with no clear D. Trimming left V 4 bases short and J 2 bases short, with 7 bases between. CDR3 length equals 13 residues. Germline CDR1 reads SGHRS; CDR2 reads YFSETQ. The CDR3 coding sequence is TGCGCCAGCAGCCCCGGGCCTGGAAACACCATATATTTT. This sequence encodes CASSPGPGNTIYF.